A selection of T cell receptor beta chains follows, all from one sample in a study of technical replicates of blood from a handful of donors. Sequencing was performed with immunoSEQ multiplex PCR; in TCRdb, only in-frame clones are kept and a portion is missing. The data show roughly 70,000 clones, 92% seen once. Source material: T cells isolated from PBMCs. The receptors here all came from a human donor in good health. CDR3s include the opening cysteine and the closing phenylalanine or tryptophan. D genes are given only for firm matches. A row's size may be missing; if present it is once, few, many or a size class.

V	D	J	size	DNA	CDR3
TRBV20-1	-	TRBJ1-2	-	TGCACCTATACGGCGGGCTATGGCTACACCTTC	CTYTAGYGYTF
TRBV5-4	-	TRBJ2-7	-	TGTGCCAGCAGCCCCAGGCTCCCAGCAGTTGAGCAGTACTTC	CASSPRLPAVEQYF
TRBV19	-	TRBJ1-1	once	TGTGCCAGTAGTATAGGCCGGTTTGAGAACACTGAAGCTTTCTTT	CASSIGRFENTEAFF
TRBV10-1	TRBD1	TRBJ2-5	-	TGCGCCAGCTCAAGGGGGCTCGGGGAGACCCAGTACTTC	CASSRGLGETQYF
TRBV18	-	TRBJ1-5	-	TGTGCCAGCTCACCACAAGAGGGTGGCAATCAGCCCCAGCATTTT	CASSPQEGGNQPQHF
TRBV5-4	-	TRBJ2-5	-	TGTGCCAGCAGCTTGTCGGTCGCGGGGCTTGAGACCCAGTACTTC	CASSLSVAGLETQYF
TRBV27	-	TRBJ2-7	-	TGTGCCAGCAGTCTTAGGGGGTCCTACGAGCAGTACTTC	CASSLRGSYEQYF
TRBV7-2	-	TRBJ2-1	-	TGTGCCAGCAGCCCCACCGGCTACAATGAGCAGTTCTTC	CASSPTGYNEQFF
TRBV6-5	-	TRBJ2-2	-	TGTGCCAGCCAAGGCAGGGCCTATAACGGGGAGCTGTTTTTT	CASQGRAYNGELFF
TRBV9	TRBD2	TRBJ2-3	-	TGTGCCAGCAGCGTACAGCTAGCGGGTCTAACAGATACGCAGTATTTT	CASSVQLAGLTDTQYF
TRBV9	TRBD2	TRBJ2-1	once	TGTGCCAGCAGCGAATTAGCGGGAGGGCCCAATGAGCAGTTCTTC	CASSELAGGPNEQFF
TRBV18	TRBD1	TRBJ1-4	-	TGTGCCAGCTCACCACCGGGACAGGGGGAGGAAAAACTGTTTTTT	CASSPPGQGEEKLFF